The clone carrying this T cell receptor beta chain was picked up a small number of times. The antigen is undetermined. Trimming left V 2 bases short and J 3 bases short, with 10 bases between. The germline V gene encodes CDR1 KGHSY and CDR2 FQNENV. CDR3 length: 14 residues. The data were taken from a study of lymphopenia after photon versus proton radiotherapy. General observations from the study: Relative stability marked proton patients; photon patients lost diversity and naive cells. A bigger post-nadir fall in TCR diversity correlated inversely with survival time in deceased patients.

Sequencing was performed with immunoSEQ multiplex PCR; in TCRdb, only in-frame clones are kept and a portion is missing. The sample shows 50,000 to 60,000 clones, more than 85% of them seen only once. This sequence was found in a woman aged 40 to 50 with cholangiocarcinoma. The source was peripheral blood, collected from a patient treated with photon-based radiotherapy. The rearrangement uses TRBV16 and TRBJ1-1; D is perhaps TRBD1 (5 bases). CDR3 nucleotide sequence: TGTGCCAGCAGCCAAACCCGACAGTACACTGAAGCTTTCTTT. Protein: CASSQTRQYTEAFF.